Sequencing of this TCR beta chain was carried out in a study of T cell repertoires in cytomegalovirus infection (dated by TCRdb to the late 2010s). General notes on the study: Because public TCR beta signatures pointed to carriage of CMV infection together with the matching HLA type, the HLA type of each donor mattered for the analysis.

What the work shows at the level of the full study, not this receptor alone: Cumulative frequency of public TCR beta family members discriminated carriers of CMV infection plus the relevant HLA type in this cohort and an independent approximately 370-donor cohort. In the ex vivo response, HLA-C-restricted CMV-specific TCR beta clonotypes were dominant, and in two of eight donors the single most frequent clonotype came from this HLA-C-restricted group.

Sequencer: Illumina HiSeq 1500. TCRdb trimmed the raw reads at Q25, called clones with MiXCR and kept productive beta chains. Each entry merges the rows of one CDR3 protein and shows their most common DNA and genes. The sample contains hundreds of thousands of distinct CDR3 sequences, 20% to 30% of them found a single time. Under 8.5% of the sample goes to the ten largest clones. Relative to germline, V is 7 bases shorter and J is 7 bases shorter, with 14 bases between their ends. Taken from cysteine to phenylalanine, the CDR3 has 14 residues. Just the 42-base CDR3 DNA is kept, in frame starting at base 1. Per the germline V gene (reference sequence), MNHEY is the CDR1 and SMNVEV is the CDR2. With regard to this clonotype: Its antigen is not yet known. No base quality information exists; no much larger clone differs at one position.

The rearranged chain carries TRBV27 and TRBJ1-6, with the D gene not clear enough to name. The sequencing sample was made of CD8+ T cells from PBMCs. The TCR sequence derives from a human donor in good health (CMV status not recorded). Some clones in this sample may be carry-over from other donors' samples. CDR3 region: CASTVFFGNSPLHF. The base sequence is TGTGCCAGCACCGTCTTTTTCGGGAATTCACCCCTCCACTTT.